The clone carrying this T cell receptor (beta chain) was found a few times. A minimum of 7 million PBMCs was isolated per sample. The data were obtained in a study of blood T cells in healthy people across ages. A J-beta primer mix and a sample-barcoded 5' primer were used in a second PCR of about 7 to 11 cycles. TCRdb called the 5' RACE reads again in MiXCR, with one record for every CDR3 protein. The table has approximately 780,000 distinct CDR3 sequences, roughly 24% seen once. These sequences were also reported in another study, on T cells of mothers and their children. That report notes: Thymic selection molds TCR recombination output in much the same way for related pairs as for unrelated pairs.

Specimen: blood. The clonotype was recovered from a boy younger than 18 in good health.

This chain's CDR3 is CASSLLEGPYNEQFF. The CDR3 nucleotides are TGTGCCAGCAGCTTACTAGAGGGGCCCTACAATGAGCAGTTCTTC. V usage is TRBV7-9 and J usage is TRBJ2-1, with D perhaps matching TRBD1 or TRBD2 (5 bases each). The germline V gene has CDR1 SEHNR and CDR2 FQNEAQ (reference sequence). The CDR3 contains 15 residues. Deletions cut 2 bases from V and 2 bases from J, with 10 bases between.